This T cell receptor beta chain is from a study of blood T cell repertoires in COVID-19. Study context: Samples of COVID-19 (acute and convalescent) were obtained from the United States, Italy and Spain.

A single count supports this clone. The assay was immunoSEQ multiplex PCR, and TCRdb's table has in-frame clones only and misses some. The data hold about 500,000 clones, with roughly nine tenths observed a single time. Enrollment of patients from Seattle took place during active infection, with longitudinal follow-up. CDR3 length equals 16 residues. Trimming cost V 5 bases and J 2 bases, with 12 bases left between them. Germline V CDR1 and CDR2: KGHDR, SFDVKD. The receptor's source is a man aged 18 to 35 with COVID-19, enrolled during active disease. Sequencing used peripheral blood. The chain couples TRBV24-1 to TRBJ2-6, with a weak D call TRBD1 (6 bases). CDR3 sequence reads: CATSGTGLAGANVLTF. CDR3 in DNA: TGTGCCACCAGTGGAACAGGGCTGGCTGGGGCCAACGTCCTGACTTTC.